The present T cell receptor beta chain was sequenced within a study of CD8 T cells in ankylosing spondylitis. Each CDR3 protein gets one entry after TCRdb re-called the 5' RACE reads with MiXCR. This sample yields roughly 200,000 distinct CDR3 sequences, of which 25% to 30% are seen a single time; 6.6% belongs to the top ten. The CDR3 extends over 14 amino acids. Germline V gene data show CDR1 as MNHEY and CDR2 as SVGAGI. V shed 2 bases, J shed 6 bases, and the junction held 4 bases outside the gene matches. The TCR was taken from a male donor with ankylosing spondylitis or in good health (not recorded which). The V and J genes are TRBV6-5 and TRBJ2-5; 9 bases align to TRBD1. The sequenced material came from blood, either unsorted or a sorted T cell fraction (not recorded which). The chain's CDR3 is CASSYRQGGKTQYF. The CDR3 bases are TGTGCCAGCAGTTACCGACAGGGGGGAAAGACCCAGTACTTC.